These 21 T cell receptor beta chains share one sample of origin, sequenced in a study of OX40 agonist ivuxolimab in advanced cancers. Repertoires were generated with immunoSEQ multiplex PCR, while TCRdb's copy carries only in-frame clones and drops some. The sample consists of about 92,000 clones, around 90% of them appearing once. This specimen was CD4+ or CD8+ T cells sorted from blood, taken in a trial of the OX40 agonist ivuxolimab. Every receptor here comes from an adult with an advanced solid tumor such as melanoma, head and neck, liver or kidney cancer.

CDR3 DNA: TGTGCCAGCTCATCACTAAAAACTAACACAGATACGCAGTATTTT. Its protein is CASSSLKTNTDTQYF. The chain joins TRBV18 to TRBJ2-3, with no clear D. The length of the CDR3 is 15 residues. V lost 5 bases, J lost 2 bases, and 14 bases lay in between. The germline V gene encodes CDR1 KGHSH and CDR2 LQKENI.

This chain joins TRBV4-1 and TRBJ2-1; TRBD1 might be the D (6 bases). CDR3 length equals 17 residues. Deletions cut 3 bases from V and 10 bases from J, with 25 bases between. Per the germline V gene, CDR1 is MGHRA and CDR2 is YSYEKL. The CDR3 is CASSQLGLGIGGSEQFF. The CDR3 DNA reads TGCGCCAGCAGCCAGCTGGGCCTGGGGATAGGGGGTAGCGAGCAGTTCTTC.

The V gene is TRBV18, the J gene TRBJ2-7; 8 positions match TRBD2. The CDR3 is 15 residues long. Germline CDR1 KGHSH, CDR2 LQKENI. The V gene end was trimmed by 4 bases and the J gene end by 3 bases; junction bases not matched to a gene: 8. CDR3 sequence (DNA): TGTGCCAGCTCACTGGGTAGCGGGACAAACTACGAGCAGTACTTC. This sequence encodes CASSLGSGTNYEQYF.

CDR3 coding DNA: TGTGCCAGCAGCTCACGACAGGGACGAACCAACACTGAAGCTTTCTTT. Protein: CASSSRQGRTNTEAFF. The chain joins TRBV7-2 to TRBJ1-1, with 7 bases that match TRBD1. This CDR3 comprises 16 residues. Germline CDR1 and CDR2: SGHTA and FQGNSA. After removal of 4 bases from V and 2 bases from J, the junction contained 10 bases not matched to a gene. Together with reference TRBV7-2 and TRBJ1-1, the CDR3 gives the full variable domain: GAGVSQSPSNKVTEKGKDVELRCDPISGHTALYWYRQSLGQGLEFLIYFQGNSAPDKSGLPSDRFSAERTGGSVSTLTIQRTQQEDSAVYLCASSSRQGRTNTEAFFGQGTRLTVV.

This chain links TRBV10-1 with TRBJ2-3; TRBD2 might be the D (5 bases). The CDR3 totals 14 residues. Deletions cut 3 bases from V and 0 bases from J, with 7 bases between. Germline V CDR1 and CDR2: WNHNN, SYGVQD (reference sequence). The DNA for the CDR3 is TGCGCCAGCAGTGAAGGACTGAGCACAGATACGCAGTATTTT. Its translation: CASSEGLSTDTQYF.

The chain recombines TRBV29-1 with TRBJ2-2, with TRBD1 matching 9 bases. Trimming took 3 bases from V and 5 from J; bases not matched to a gene: 10. CDR1 SQVTM and CDR2 ANQGSEA come from the germline V gene. The CDR3 is 16 residues long. CDR3 in DNA: TGCAGCGTTGATACTCCGGGACAGGGACGGACCGGGGAGCTGTTTTTT. This codes for CSVDTPGQGRTGELFF.

The chain links TRBV7-6 to TRBJ1-6, with 7 bases that match TRBD1. Germline V gene lookup returns CDR1 SGHVS and CDR2 FNYEAQ. J was trimmed by 5 bases and V by 0 bases; bases with no gene match: 7. The CDR3 is made up of 17 amino acids. CDR3 in DNA: TGTGCCAGCAGCTTAGCGCCTTTACAGGGGAATAATTCACCCCTCCACTTT. It translates to CASSLAPLQGNNSPLHF. Using reference TRBV7-6 and TRBJ1-6 for the parts outside the CDR3, the full variable domain is GAGVSQSPRYKVTKRGQDVALRCDPISGHVSLYWYRQALGQGPEFLTYFNYEAQQDKSGLPNDRFSAERPEGSISTLTIQRTEQRDSAMYRCASSLAPLQGNNSPLHFGNGTRLTVT.

The rearrangement uses TRBV4-2 and TRBJ2-2; TRBD1 matches 8 bases. The germline V gene has CDR1 LGHNA and CDR2 YNFKEQ. J lost 2 bases, V lost 0 bases, and 2 bases had no gene match. The CDR3 runs to 16 residues. The CDR3 bases are TGTGCCAGCAGCCAAGAGGGGACAGGCAACACCGGGGAGCTGTTTTTT. This translates into CASSQEGTGNTGELFF.

The rearrangement links TRBV5-6 to TRBJ2-4; 9 positions agree with TRBD1. V gave up 7 bases and J gave up 7 bases; unmatched junction bases: 6. There are 13 residues in the CDR3. The germline CDR1 and CDR2 sequences are SGHDT and YYEEEE. CDR3 amino acids: CASSGTGWNIQYF. The DNA of the CDR3 is TGTGCCAGCTCCGGGACAGGGTGGAACATTCAGTACTTC.

This clone was seen just once. The chain carries TRBV5-6 and TRBJ2-3, with TRBD2 as a possible D gene (6 bases). Germline CDR1 reads SGHDT; CDR2 reads YYEEEE. Trimming shortened V by 1 base and J by 5 bases, and 17 bases separated the two germline ends. CDR3 length: 16 residues. DNA for the CDR3: TGTGCCAGCAGCTTGAACCTAGCGAAACTGATAGATACGCAGTATTTT. This codes for CASSLNLAKLIDTQYF.

This clone was detected a few times. Germline and junction disagree at one end, which may indicate a read error. The chain uses TRBV10-1 and TRBJ2-7; 15 nucleotides match TRBD2. Germline V gives CDR1 WNHNN, CDR2 SYGVQD (reference sequence). The CDR3 has 13 residues. The CDR3 loop reads CASSEGLAGGILF. The CDR3, as DNA: TGCGCCAGCAGTGAGGGACTAGCGGGAGGGATTCTCTTC.

This sequence joins TRBV28 and TRBJ2-1, with D possibly TRBD2 on 5 matching bases. CDR1 is MDHEN and CDR2 is SYDVKM in the germline V gene. The V gene lost 4 bases and the J gene lost 2 bases, with 12 bases spanning the gap. The length of the CDR3 is 15 residues. The CDR3 sequence is CASSSNPGTYNEQFF. For the CDR3, the DNA is TGTGCCAGCAGTTCAAACCCCGGGACCTACAATGAGCAGTTCTTC.

The chain joins TRBV7-2 to TRBJ2-5, with TRBD2 identical over 8 bases. Germline V gene lookup returns CDR1 SGHTA and CDR2 FQGNSA. The V and J ends lost 5 bases and 3 bases, in that order; junction bases with no gene match: 2. The length of the CDR3 is 13 residues. CDR3 nucleotide sequence: TGTGCCAGCAGCACCGGGGGGGAAGAGACCCAGTACTTC. Its translation is CASSTGGEETQYF.

The chain has TRBV5-1 and TRBJ2-1, with 8 nucleotides matching TRBD2. Germline V gene lookup returns CDR1 SGHRS and CDR2 YFSETQ. This CDR3 region has 17 residues. V shed 0 bases and J 7 bases; nucleotides not matched to a gene: 12. Here the CDR3 DNA reads TGCGCCAGCAGCTTGGGTCTACTAGCGGAGACGAGGAATGAGCAGTTCTTC. Translated: CASSLGLLAETRNEQFF.

The rearrangement joins TRBV7-2 to TRBJ2-3, with a possible D match to TRBD2 (5 bases). The CDR3 extends over 13 amino acids. Per the germline V gene, CDR1 is SGHTA and CDR2 is FQGNSA. Between the trimmed V and J ends, which lost 1 base and 3 bases, there was a span of 5 bases. DNA of the CDR3: TGTGCCAGCAGCTTAGGGACTACAGATACGCAGTATTTT. It yields the protein CASSLGTTDTQYF. Looking up the rest from reference TRBV7-2 and TRBJ2-3 gives the full variable domain: GAGVSQSPSNKVTEKGKDVELRCDPISGHTALYWYRQSLGQGLEFLIYFQGNSAPDKSGLPSDRFSAERTGGSVSTLTIQRTQQEDSAVYLCASSLGTTDTQYFGPGTRLTVL.

The chain carries TRBV28 and TRBJ1-5, with D perhaps matching TRBD1 (5 bases). Trimming pared 5 bases from V and 6 bases from J, leaving 8 bases between. The CDR3 length is 12 residues. In germline, CDR1 is MDHEN, CDR2 SYDVKM. The CDR3 bases are TGTGCCAGCAGTCCCAGGGCTCAGCCCCAGCATTTT. As protein: CASSPRAQPQHF.

The chain is built from TRBV18 and TRBJ2-7; D possibly uses TRBD1 or TRBD2 (6 bases each). This CDR3 region has 14 residues. Germline values: CDR1 KGHSH, CDR2 LQKENI. Trimming cost V 0 bases and J 2 bases, with 8 bases left between them. The CDR3 DNA is TGTGCCAGCTCACCACCGGAGGGGGCCTACGAGCAGTACTTC. This codes for CASSPPEGAYEQYF.

V and J are TRBV5-1 and TRBJ2-7; 10 bases are shared with TRBD2. With 3 bases clipped from V and 4 bases from J, the junction kept 13 bases outside the gene matches. The germline gives CDR1 SGHRS, CDR2 YFSETQ. CDR3 size: 17 residues. The CDR3 DNA sequence: TGCGCCAGCAGCTCGGGGGGTTCGACTAGCGGGTTGTACGAGCAGTACTTC. Its translation: CASSSGGSTSGLYEQYF. The full variable domain, rest sourced from reference TRBV5-1 and TRBJ2-7, is KAGVTQTPRYLIKTRGQQVTLSCSPISGHRSVSWYQQTPGQGLQFLFEYFSETQRNKGNFPGRFSGRQFSNSRSEMNVSTLELGDSALYLCASSSGGSTSGLYEQYFGPGTRLTVT.

This chain links TRBV6-1 with TRBJ1-2, with no clear D. Germline V CDR1 and CDR2: MNHNS, SASEGT. This CDR3 is 13 amino acids long. Trimming stripped 2 bases from V and 2 bases from J, with 6 bases between. The CDR3 region is CASSESPNYGYTF. DNA for the CDR3: TGTGCCAGCAGTGAATCCCCCAACTATGGCTACACCTTC.

The V call is TRBV10-3, the J call TRBJ2-3; maybe TRBD2 (6 bases). CDR3 length: 13 amino acids. The V end was cut by 5 bases, the J end by 3 bases, with 9 bases between. Germline V gives CDR1 ENHRY, CDR2 SYGVKD. This CDR3 is CAISFGGTDTQYF. In DNA form, the CDR3 reads TGTGCCATCAGTTTTGGGGGGACAGATACGCAGTATTTT.

V gene TRBV29-1 combines with J gene TRBJ2-1; D not certain. The CDR3 is 13 amino acids. From germline, CDR1 is SQVTM and CDR2 ANQGSEA. The germline V and J ends were trimmed by 8 bases and 3 bases, with 14 bases remaining between them. In DNA form, the CDR3 reads TGCAGCCTATCTACGAGCCTCTACAATGAGCAGTTCTTC. Translating it yields CSLSTSLYNEQFF.